What follows is one T cell receptor beta chain and its context. Authors' processing steps: Amplification from reference gene primers served as the basis for estimated nucleated cell counts. Clones were sequenced by immunoSEQ multiplex PCR, and TCRdb holds only the in-frame ones, with some missing. Clone size and V and J calls were adopted from that table, with D and trimming inferred from the DNA. The sample lists 250,000 to 350,000 clones, 88% occurring once. CDR3 length: 15 amino acids. V lost 4 bases, J lost 4 bases, and 6 bases stayed unmatched. Germline V CDR1 and CDR2: MNHEY, SVGAGI. The data originate from a study of blood T cell repertoires in COVID-19.

The TCR originated in a man between 18 and 35 years old with active or convalescent COVID-19. This chain uses TRBV6-5 with TRBJ1-3, with 8 positions matching TRBD1. The specimen was peripheral blood. Here the CDR3 DNA reads TGTGCCAGCAGTTCCGGGACAGGTGTCGGAAACACCATATATTTT. As protein: CASSSGTGVGNTIYF.